The 21 T cell receptor beta chains given below trace back to one sample, sequenced in a study of technical replicates of blood from a few donors. This table comes from immunoSEQ multiplex PCR, and its TCRdb copy is limited to in-frame clones, with some not included. The data show some 60,000 clones, roughly 89% seen once. The specimen was PBMCs. These receptors were obtained from a human donor in good health. Some clones in this sample may be carry-over from other donors' samples.

The chain recombines TRBV4-3 with TRBJ1-6; D remains ambiguous. The V gene lost 0 bases and the J gene lost 6 bases, with 12 bases spanning the gap. CDR3 length: 16 amino acids. CDR1 and CDR2 (germline): LGHNA, YSLEER. CDR3 sequence reads: CASSQDWRLGNSPLHF. In nucleotides, the CDR3 is TGCGCCAGCAGCCAAGATTGGAGGCTTGGTAATTCACCCCTCCACTTT.

This chain connects TRBV29-1 to TRBJ2-1, with D uncertain. V was cut by 2 bases and J by 7 bases, with 9 bases left in between. The CDR3 has 12 residues. Germline assignment: CDR1 SQVTM and CDR2 ANQGSEA. Here the CDR3 reads CSVERTVNEQFF. Written as DNA, the CDR3 is TGCAGCGTTGAACGAACAGTAAATGAGCAGTTCTTC.

The rearrangement links TRBV6-5 to TRBJ2-1; 9 positions match TRBD2. Germline values: CDR1 MNHEY, CDR2 SVGAGI. CDR3 length: 15 amino acids. Losses at the gene ends were 4 bases for V and 6 bases for J; bases not matched to a gene: 7. The CDR3 sequence is CASSSPSGALNEQFF. CDR3 in DNA: TGTGCCAGCAGTTCCCCTAGCGGGGCCCTCAATGAGCAGTTCTTC.

This clone was counted between two and nine times. This chain connects TRBV14 to TRBJ1-1; 12 positions match TRBD1. The CDR3 runs to 16 residues. Germline V lookup: CDR1 SGHDN, CDR2 FVKESK. The J segment lost 3 bases and the V segment lost 1 base, leaving 3 bases of the junction unmatched. CDR3: CASSQVGQGAYTEAFF. In nucleotides, the CDR3 is TGTGCCAGCAGCCAAGTGGGACAGGGGGCCTACACTGAAGCTTTCTTT. The whole variable domain, remainder taken from reference TRBV14 and TRBJ1-1, is EAGVTQFPSHSVIEKGQTVTLRCDPISGHDNLYWYRRVMGKEIKFLLHFVKESKQDESGMPNNRFLAERTGGTYSTLKVQPAELEDSGVYFCASSQVGQGAYTEAFFGQGTRLTVV.

The chain's CDR3 is CASVWDREASGANVLTF. CDR3 nucleotides: TGTGCCAGCGTTTGGGACAGGGAGGCCTCTGGGGCCAACGTCCTGACTTTC. The J gene is TRBJ2-6, the V gene TRBV6-7; 9 bases align to TRBD1. TRBV6-7 is treated as an ORF (open reading frame) with a function not yet certain. Trimming took 8 bases from V and 0 from J; bases not matched to a gene: 8. The CDR3 spans 17 residues.

CDR3 sequence reads: CASTRGTVNTEAFF. DNA of the CDR3: TGTGCCAGTACTAGGGGGACAGTCAACACTGAAGCTTTCTTT. This rearrangement joins TRBV19 to TRBJ1-1; 7 bases fit TRBD1. Germline CDR1 reads LNHDA; CDR2 reads SQIVND (reference sequence). The trim removed 7 bases at V and 2 bases at J, leaving 7 bases unmatched. The CDR3 runs 14 residues.

This chain links TRBV27 with TRBJ1-5, with D possibly matching TRBD1 (5 bases). This CDR3 region has 13 residues. Trimming removed 5 bases from V and 5 bases from J, with 10 bases in between. Germline CDR1 reads MNHEY; CDR2 reads SMNVEV (reference sequence). CDR3 nucleotide sequence: TGTGCCAGCAGTGTGACAGTTCATCAGCCCCAGCATTTT. It translates to CASSVTVHQPQHF.

The chain carries TRBV12-5 and TRBJ1-2, with a possible D match to TRBD1 (5 bases). Between the trimmed V and J ends, which lost 1 base and 7 bases, there was a span of 10 bases. The CDR3 loop spans 13 amino acids. Germline CDR1 reads LGHNT; CDR2 reads FRNRAP. CDR3: CASGLASGIGYTF. CDR3 coding DNA: TGTGCTAGTGGTTTGGCGTCAGGGATTGGCTACACCTTC.

The chain joins TRBV30 to TRBJ2-1; 7 positions agree with TRBD2. The CDR3 runs to 15 residues. From germline, CDR1 is GTSNPN and CDR2 SVGIG (reference sequence). V was pared by 4 bases and J by 4 bases, with 10 bases of the junction left unmatched. CDR3 DNA sequence: TGTGCCTGGACCGTGACAAGCGGGACTTACAATGAGCAGTTCTTC. Its translation: CAWTVTSGTYNEQFF.

The chain joins TRBV7-2 to TRBJ2-7; 11 nucleotides align to TRBD2. This CDR3 has 14 residues. From germline, CDR1 is SGHTA and CDR2 FQGNSA. V was pared by 5 bases and J by 3 bases, with 3 bases of the junction left unmatched. The CDR3 loop reads CASSLTSGSYEQYF. The DNA for the CDR3 is TGTGCCAGCAGCCTTACTAGCGGGAGCTACGAGCAGTACTTC.

This chain connects TRBV9 to TRBJ1-1; D gene uncertain. The germline CDR1 and CDR2 sequences are SGDLS and YYNGEE. The V end was cut by 0 bases, the J end by 0 bases, with 9 bases between. CDR3 length: 15 residues. The CDR3 protein is CASSVVGGMNTEAFF. CDR3 bases: TGTGCCAGCAGCGTAGTAGGAGGAATGAACACTGAAGCTTTCTTT.

The V call is TRBV15, the J call TRBJ2-7; 11 bases match TRBD2. This CDR3 has 19 residues. V was clipped by 0 bases and J by 2 bases; unmatched bases: 12. Germline CDR1 LNHNV, CDR2 YYDKDF (reference sequence). CDR3 sequence: CATSRDLFASGRKPYEQYF. In DNA, the CDR3 is TGTGCCACCAGCAGAGATCTCTTCGCTAGCGGGAGGAAACCCTACGAGCAGTACTTC.

V and J are TRBV19 and TRBJ1-5, with D possibly TRBD1 on 5 matching bases. The V end lost 5 bases, the J end lost 3 bases, and 17 bases lay between the germline ends. The V gene's germline CDR1 is LNHDA and CDR2 SQIVND (reference sequence). The CDR3 is made up of 16 amino acids. The CDR3 sequence is CASSRQTLLNNQPQHF. The CDR3 DNA is TGTGCCAGTAGTCGACAGACCCTCCTCAACAATCAGCCCCAGCATTTT.

J is TRBJ1-1 and V is TRBV6-4; D not resolved. The length of the CDR3 is 14 residues. Germline lookup yields CDR1 MRHNA and CDR2 SNTAGT. With 0 bases removed from V and 2 bases from J, the gap between germline ends came to 7 bases. DNA for the CDR3: TGTGCCAGCAGTGACTCGAGCGACAACACTGAAGCTTTCTTT. Protein product: CASSDSSDNTEAFF.

V gene TRBV5-1 combines with J gene TRBJ1-4, with D tentatively TRBD1 (6 bases). The V end was cut by 4 bases, the J end by 4 bases, with 14 bases between. CDR3 length equals 15 residues. The germline V gene encodes CDR1 SGHRS and CDR2 YFSETQ. DNA for the CDR3: TGCGCCAGCAGCCCTACGACAGGCCATAATGAAAAACTGTTTTTT. It is translated as CASSPTTGHNEKLFF.

The J gene is TRBJ2-3, the V gene TRBV2; 12 nucleotides align to TRBD2. CDR3 length equals 18 residues. After removal of 6 bases from V and 5 bases from J, the junction contained 15 bases not matched to a gene. CDR1 and CDR2 from the germline V gene are SNHLY and FYNNEI. The CDR3: CASSYFGSSGGDRDTQYF. The CDR3 DNA is TGTGCCAGCAGCTACTTCGGGTCTAGCGGGGGGGATAGAGATACGCAGTATTTT.

The chain employs TRBV4-2 and TRBJ2-7; the match to TRBD2 covers 11 bases. V gave up 2 bases and J gave up 3 bases; unmatched junction bases: 6. Germline V CDR1 and CDR2: LGHNA, YNFKEQ. The CDR3 is 16 residues long. CDR3 protein: CASSQKWGLAVYEQYF. DNA of the CDR3: TGTGCCAGCAGCCAAAAGTGGGGACTAGCGGTCTACGAGCAGTACTTC.

The genes are TRBV18 and TRBJ1-1, with 12 bases fitting TRBD1. Germline V gene data show CDR1 as KGHSH and CDR2 as LQKENI. CDR3 length equals 14 residues. The V gene end was trimmed by 3 bases and the J gene end by 6 bases; junction bases not matched to a gene: 2. The CDR3 loop reads CASSPGQGAAEAFF. The CDR3 coding sequence is TGTGCCAGCTCACCGGGACAGGGGGCAGCTGAAGCTTTCTTT.

This chain joins TRBV19 and TRBJ1-1; tentatively, D is TRBD1 (5 bases). CDR1 and CDR2 from the germline V gene are LNHDA and SQIVND (reference sequence). V lost 6 bases, J lost 3 bases, and 17 bases lay in between. The CDR3 runs 15 residues. The CDR3 DNA sequence: TGTGCCAGTAGATTTGCAGGGTTGGGGTACACTGAAGCTTTCTTT. As protein: CASRFAGLGYTEAFF.

The V call is TRBV7-2, the J call TRBJ1-6; 7 nucleotides line up with TRBD1. With 5 bases clipped from V and 5 bases from J, the junction kept 6 bases outside the gene matches. The CDR3 extends over 15 amino acids. Germline CDR1 is SGHTA and CDR2 is FQGNSA. CDR3 amino acids: CASSKRQGDNSPLHF. The DNA of the CDR3 is TGTGCCAGCAGCAAAAGACAGGGTGATAATTCACCCCTCCACTTT.

The rearrangement joins TRBV10-3 to TRBJ2-3, with 8 bases matching TRBD1. The germline CDR1 and CDR2 sequences are ENHRY and SYGVKD. J was trimmed by 2 bases and V by 4 bases; bases with no gene match: 17. There are 19 residues in the CDR3. The CDR3 nucleotides are TGTGCCATCAGTGGTCGGGGACAGGTCTTGGCCAGCATCACAGATACGCAGTATTTT. As protein: CAISGRGQVLASITDTQYF.